These 32 T cell receptor beta chains were sequenced from one sample in a study of T cell changes during pregnancy in multiple sclerosis. Clones were sequenced by immunoSEQ multiplex PCR, and TCRdb holds only the in-frame ones, with some missing. This table has some 30,000 clones, 89% appearing once. The material was CD8+ T cells from peripheral blood mononuclear cells, obtained after pregnancy. These TCRs come from a female donor with multiple sclerosis, enrolled in a pregnancy study.

The chain is built from TRBV6-1 and TRBJ1-2; 7 bases line up with TRBD1. The CDR3 is 13 amino acids. J was trimmed by 4 bases and V by 7 bases; bases with no gene match: 6. Per germline, CDR1 MNHNS and CDR2 SASEGT. The CDR3 DNA reads TGTGCCAGCACCGGGACAGAGACCTATGGCTACACCTTC. Its protein is CASTGTETYGYTF.

The table lists this clone with a count of one. This sequence joins TRBV7-6 and TRBJ2-2; D gene uncertain. The V gene's germline CDR1 is SGHVS and CDR2 FNYEAQ. The germline V and J ends were trimmed by 0 bases and 6 bases, with 20 bases remaining between them. This CDR3 has 18 amino acids. The CDR3 is CASSLAIPDSLPPGELFF. The CDR3 DNA reads as TGTGCCAGCAGCTTAGCTATACCAGACTCCTTGCCTCCCGGGGAGCTGTTTTTT.

The chain links TRBV29-1 to TRBJ2-1, with 12 positions matching TRBD2. Germline CDR1 reads SQVTM; CDR2 reads ANQGSEA. J lost 1 base, V lost 5 bases, and 12 bases had no gene match. CDR3 length: 18 residues. CDR3 sequence: CSVTLPGTSGHSYNEQFF. The CDR3 DNA follows: TGCAGCGTTACCCTACCCGGGACTAGCGGGCATTCCTACAATGAGCAGTTCTTC.

The CDR3: CASSTRGTSGSYEQYF. The CDR3, as DNA: TGCGCCAGCAGCACCCGGGGGACTAGCGGGAGTTATGAGCAGTACTTC. The rearrangement links TRBV4-1 to TRBJ2-7; TRBD2 agrees at 14 bases. V lost 5 bases and J lost 7; bases outside the gene matches: 10. Germline CDR1 reads MGHRA; CDR2 reads YSYEKL. CDR3 length: 16 residues.

This chain connects TRBV7-9 to TRBJ2-2, with 10 bases aligning to TRBD1. Trimming cost V 4 bases and J 7 bases; bases outside gene matches: 6. CDR3 length: 15 amino acids. CDR1 SEHNR and CDR2 FQNEAQ come from the germline V gene (reference sequence). This CDR3 is CASSSRQGADGELFF. As DNA, the CDR3 is TGTGCCAGCAGCTCACGACAGGGGGCCGACGGGGAGCTGTTTTTT.

The V gene is TRBV13, the J gene TRBJ2-1, with D unresolved. CDR3 size: 15 residues. Trimming took off 2 bases at V and 5 bases at J, with 13 bases between the two ends. Per germline, CDR1 PRHDT and CDR2 FYEKMQ (reference sequence). CDR3 nucleotide sequence: TGTGCCAGCAGCTTAAGGAGTCTTTTAGACAATGAGCAGTTCTTC. Amino acids: CASSLRSLLDNEQFF.

This chain uses TRBV27 with TRBJ1-5; the D is unclear. This CDR3 region has 15 residues. Germline CDR1 MNHEY, CDR2 SMNVEV (reference sequence). V shed 6 bases and J shed 2 bases, with 14 bases lying between them. CDR3 coding DNA: TGTGCCAGCAGAGAGGGCACGAGGGGCAATCAGCCCCAGCATTTT. Translated: CASREGTRGNQPQHF.

This clone has a single count. V usage is TRBV2 and J usage is TRBJ2-1, with D hard to call. The ends were cut back, 3 bases at V and 0 bases at J, with 15 bases in the middle. CDR3 size: 17 residues. CDR1 SNHLY and CDR2 FYNNEI come from the germline V gene. In nucleotides, the CDR3 is TGTGCCAGCAGTGAGCCACCGACTCTGAACTCCTACAATGAGCAGTTCTTC. Protein: CASSEPPTLNSYNEQFF.

This clone was seen a single time. The rearrangement joins TRBV2 to TRBJ2-1; 11 bases are a match to TRBD1. Looked up from germline, CDR1 is SNHLY and CDR2 is FYNNEI. V shed 6 bases, J shed 4 bases, and the junction held 5 bases outside the gene matches. The CDR3 is 15 amino acids. This CDR3 is CASRGQGETYNEQFF. In DNA, the CDR3 is TGTGCCAGCAGGGGACAGGGGGAAACTTACAATGAGCAGTTCTTC.

The chain combines TRBV7-2 with TRBJ2-4; D gene unclear. The CDR3 is 16 amino acids. Trimming stripped 3 bases from V and 0 bases from J, with 12 bases between. Germline loops: CDR1 SGHTA, CDR2 FQGNSA. DNA for the CDR3: TGTGCCAGCAGCTTCATGAGTGAACTAGCCAAAAACATTCAGTACTTC. It translates to CASSFMSELAKNIQYF.

The V call is TRBV29-1, the J call TRBJ2-1; 12 bases are a match to TRBD2. CDR1 and CDR2 (germline): SQVTM, ANQGSEA. Trimming at V came to 4 bases and at J to 9 bases, leaving 4 bases not matched to a gene. The CDR3 loop spans 13 amino acids. CDR3 region: CSVAGLAGSEQFF. CDR3 DNA: TGCAGCGTTGCGGGACTAGCGGGTAGTGAGCAGTTCTTC.

V and J are TRBV28 and TRBJ2-5; weak D call: TRBD2 (5 bases). The V and J ends lost 5 bases and 6 bases respectively, with 25 bases between them. The germline gives CDR1 MDHEN, CDR2 SYDVKM. This CDR3 has 17 amino acids. CDR3 in amino acids: CASSPLTPGGPSQTQYF. CDR3 nucleotides: TGTGCCAGCAGTCCTCTAACCCCCGGAGGTCCCAGTCAGACCCAGTACTTC.

The chain carries TRBV4-1 and TRBJ2-1, with TRBD2 matching over 14 bases. This CDR3 contains 18 residues. The germline CDR1 and CDR2 sequences are MGHRA and YSYEKL. Trimming removed 0 bases from V and 8 bases from J; junction bases left unmatched: 9. The CDR3 nucleotides are TGCGCCAGCAGCCAAGAAAGACTAGCGGGAGGGCCCATCGATGAGCAGTTCTTC. Protein product: CASSQERLAGGPIDEQFF.

The CDR3 reads CASSFQGLTNTIYF. DNA of the CDR3: TGTGCCAGCAGTTTCCAGGGGCTCACAAACACCATATATTTT. The genes are TRBV28 and TRBJ1-3; tentatively, D is TRBD1 (6 bases). There are 14 residues in the CDR3. V shed 3 bases and J shed 6 bases, with 12 bases lying between them. Germline CDR1 MDHEN, CDR2 SYDVKM.

The chain uses TRBV16 and TRBJ2-5; TRBD1 agrees at 7 bases. CDR1 and CDR2 (germline): KGHSY, FQNENV. J lost 0 bases, V lost 7 bases, and 5 bases had no gene match. The CDR3 contains 14 residues. CDR3 in amino acids: CASTRDSHQETQYF. The CDR3 DNA reads TGTGCCAGCACCCGGGACAGTCACCAAGAGACCCAGTACTTC.

This clone was seen a single time. The chain joins TRBV10-1 to TRBJ1-1; 7 bases agree with TRBD1. CDR3 length equals 17 residues. The germline V gene has CDR1 WNHNN and CDR2 SYGVQD (reference sequence). The ends lost 9 bases at V and 0 bases at J; junction bases unmatched: 16. The CDR3 bases are TGCGCCAGAAAACCTAATCACAAAGACAGGGTGAACACTGAAGCTTTCTTT. Protein product: CARKPNHKDRVNTEAFF.

J is TRBJ2-7 and V is TRBV4-1, with no clear D. The CDR3 has 15 residues. CDR1 is MGHRA and CDR2 is YSYEKL in the germline V gene. V was shortened by 4 bases and J by 4 bases, with 17 bases between the two germline ends. CDR3 DNA sequence: TGCGCCAGCAGCCGGTATCATGGAGTTGGGTACGAGCAGTACTTC. Translation: CASSRYHGVGYEQYF.

The chain links TRBV29-1 to TRBJ2-5, with a tentative D call TRBD2 (5 bases). The CDR3 runs 15 residues. V was clipped by 6 bases and J by 7 bases, with 24 bases between them. Germline V CDR1 and CDR2: SQVTM, ANQGSEA. CDR3 nucleotide sequence: TGCAGCGTAGTTATCTTAGTCGTCTTGGAGGTGACCCAGTACTTC. Residues: CSVVILVVLEVTQYF.

The chain carries TRBV6-5 and TRBJ2-3, with TRBD2 as a possible D gene (5 bases). CDR3 length: 14 residues. CDR1 MNHEY and CDR2 SVGAGI come from the germline V gene. Trimming stripped 5 bases from V and 5 bases from J, with 14 bases between. CDR3 residues: CASSSGSEGDTQYF. CDR3 DNA: TGTGCCAGCAGTAGCGGCTCCGAGGGAGATACGCAGTATTTT.

This clone is termed medium-sized. The J gene is TRBJ2-3, the V gene TRBV4-3, with D perhaps matching TRBD2 (7 bases). The V end lost 0 bases, the J end lost 2 bases, and 15 bases lay between the germline ends. From germline, CDR1 is LGHNA and CDR2 YSLEER. The CDR3 length is 17 residues. The CDR3 DNA follows: TGCGCCAGCAGCCAAGAGATGGGAGGGGGGGCCACAGATACGCAGTATTTT. It translates to CASSQEMGGGATDTQYF.

This chain links TRBV2 with TRBJ2-1; 11 bases map to TRBD2. After removal of 7 bases from V and 7 bases from J, the junction contained 12 bases not matched to a gene. The CDR3 contains 16 residues. The germline gives CDR1 SNHLY, CDR2 FYNNEI. The CDR3 protein is CASNRIAGGPVNEQFF. CDR3 in DNA: TGTGCCAGCAACCGAATAGCGGGAGGGCCCGTAAATGAGCAGTTCTTC. Variable domain in full (rest from reference TRBV2 and TRBJ2-1): EPEVTQTPSHQVTQMGQEVILRCVPISNHLYFYWYRQILGQKVEFLVSFYNNEISEKSEIFDDQFSVERPDGSNFTLKIRSTKLEDSAMYFCASNRIAGGPVNEQFFGPGTRLTVL.

The genes are TRBV4-1 and TRBJ2-5; 7 bases are a match to TRBD1. The CDR3 has 15 amino acids. Germline V gene data show CDR1 as MGHRA and CDR2 as YSYEKL. Losses at the gene ends were 0 bases for V and 5 bases for J; bases not matched to a gene: 6. The CDR3 coding sequence is TGCGCCAGCAGCCAAGACCTGGGACAGCTCGAGACCCAGTACTTC. Protein product: CASSQDLGQLETQYF.

The J gene is TRBJ2-2, the V gene TRBV2; 10 nucleotides line up with TRBD2. CDR1 SNHLY and CDR2 FYNNEI come from the germline V gene. This CDR3 is 19 amino acids long. V gave up 6 bases and J gave up 1 base; unmatched junction bases: 14. The CDR3 DNA is TGTGCCAGCAGATCCCTGAGGGGCGGGACTAGCGAGAACACCGGGGAGCTGTTTTTT. Translating gives CASRSLRGGTSENTGELFF.

The rearrangement joins TRBV5-6 to TRBJ2-7; TRBD2 aligns across 13 bases. V gave up 4 bases and J gave up 2 bases; unmatched junction bases: 6. Germline V gene lookup returns CDR1 SGHDT and CDR2 YYEEEE. The CDR3 is 16 residues long. As DNA, the CDR3 is TGTGCCAGCAGCCCCAGGACTAGCGGGGGTCCCTACGAGCAGTACTTC. This gives the protein CASSPRTSGGPYEQYF.

This sequence joins TRBV28 and TRBJ2-5, with D possibly matching TRBD2 (7 bases). Deletions cut 6 bases from V and 4 bases from J, with 21 bases between. The CDR3 extends over 16 amino acids. From germline, CDR1 is MDHEN and CDR2 SYDVKM. CDR3 nucleotide sequence: TGTGCCAGCAGCCCCCGTGGCGGGGGCGACGCAGAGACCCAGTACTTC. It codes for CASSPRGGGDAETQYF.

The CDR3 reads CASRRTGGSEKLFF. The CDR3 DNA sequence: TGTGCCAGCAGGCGAACAGGGGGCTCGGAAAAACTGTTTTTT. The V gene is TRBV6-1, the J gene TRBJ1-4, with TRBD1 identical over 9 bases. CDR3 size: 14 residues. Germline V gives CDR1 MNHNS, CDR2 SASEGT. Germline trimming cut 6 bases from V and 8 bases from J; bases unmatched to any gene: 7.

This chain connects TRBV7-9 to TRBJ2-4, with TRBD1 identical over 9 bases. Losses at the gene ends were 5 bases for V and 8 bases for J; bases not matched to a gene: 10. Germline V gene data show CDR1 as SEHNR and CDR2 as FQNEAQ (reference sequence). The CDR3 sequence is 15 residues long. CDR3 protein: CASSVPRDRDYIQYF. The CDR3 coding sequence is TGTGCCAGCAGCGTCCCCCGGGACAGGGATTACATTCAGTACTTC.

This chain uses TRBV2 with TRBJ2-7; D not certain. CDR3 length equals 14 residues. In germline, CDR1 is SNHLY, CDR2 FYNNEI. Trimming shortened V by 1 base and J by 0 bases, and 7 bases separated the two germline ends. CDR3 nucleotide sequence: TGTGCCAGCAGTGAAGGACATAACTCCTACGAGCAGTACTTC. Protein: CASSEGHNSYEQYF.

This sequence joins TRBV4-3 and TRBJ2-1; a possible D gene is TRBD2 (6 bases). The germline V gene encodes CDR1 LGHNA and CDR2 YSLEER. V lost 0 bases, J lost 8 bases, and 14 bases lay in between. The CDR3 contains 15 residues. The DNA for the CDR3 is TGCGCCAGCAGCCAAGATCGACTAGGCGGGGATGAGCAGTTCTTC. Amino acid sequence: CASSQDRLGGDEQFF.

This clone was observed a handful of times. This chain links TRBV5-4 with TRBJ2-1; possibly TRBD2 for D (6 bases). The V end lost 1 base, the J end lost 3 bases, and 11 bases lay between the germline ends. The CDR3 has 15 amino acids. Germline CDR1 SGHNT, CDR2 YYREEE (reference sequence). CDR3 DNA sequence: TGTGCCAGCAGCTTGTTCGGTAGCGGCTACAATGAGCAGTTCTTC. Amino acid sequence: CASSLFGSGYNEQFF.

CDR3 nucleotides: TGTGCCAGCAGCTTGGGACACGGGTACGAGCAGTACTTC. Translation: CASSLGHGYEQYF. The J gene is TRBJ2-7, the V gene TRBV14; possibly TRBD1 for D (6 bases). Trimming took off 5 bases at V and 4 bases at J, with 12 bases between the two ends. The CDR3 has 13 amino acids. Germline-derived CDR1 and CDR2 are SGHDN and FVKESK.

The J gene is TRBJ2-3, the V gene TRBV27; 8 nucleotides align to TRBD2. With 2 bases clipped from V and 2 bases from J, the junction kept 9 bases outside the gene matches. CDR1 MNHEY and CDR2 SMNVEV come from the germline V gene (reference sequence). The CDR3 covers 17 residues. In DNA, the CDR3 is TGTGCCAGCAGTTTAAAGTTTGGCGGGAGGACCACAGATACGCAGTATTTT. Translating gives CASSLKFGGRTTDTQYF.